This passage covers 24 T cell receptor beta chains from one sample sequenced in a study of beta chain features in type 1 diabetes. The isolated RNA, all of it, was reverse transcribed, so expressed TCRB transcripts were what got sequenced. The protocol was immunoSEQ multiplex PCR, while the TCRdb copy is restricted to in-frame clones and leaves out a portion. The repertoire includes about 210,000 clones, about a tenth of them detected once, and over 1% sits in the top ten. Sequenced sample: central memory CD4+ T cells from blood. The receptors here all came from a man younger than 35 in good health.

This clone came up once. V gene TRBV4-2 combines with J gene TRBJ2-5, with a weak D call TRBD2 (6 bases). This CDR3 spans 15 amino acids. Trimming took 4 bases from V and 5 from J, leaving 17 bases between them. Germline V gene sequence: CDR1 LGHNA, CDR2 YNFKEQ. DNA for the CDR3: TGTGCCAGCAGCCCTACGGGGGAGGCTGGGGAGACCCAGTACTTC. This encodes CASSPTGEAGETQYF.

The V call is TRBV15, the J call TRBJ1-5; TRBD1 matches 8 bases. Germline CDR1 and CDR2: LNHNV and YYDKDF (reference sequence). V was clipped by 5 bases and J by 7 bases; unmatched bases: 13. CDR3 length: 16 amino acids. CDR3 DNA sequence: TGTGCCACCAGCTCCGGGACAGGCGGGGGTCGACAGCCCCAGCATTTT. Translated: CATSSGTGGGRQPQHF. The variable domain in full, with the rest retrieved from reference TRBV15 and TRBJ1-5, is DAMVIQNPRYQVTQFGKPVTLSCSQTLNHNVMYWYQQKSSQAPKLLFHYYDKDFNNEADTPDNFQSRRPNTSFCFLDIRSPGLGDTAMYLCATSSGTGGGRQPQHFGDGTRLSIL.

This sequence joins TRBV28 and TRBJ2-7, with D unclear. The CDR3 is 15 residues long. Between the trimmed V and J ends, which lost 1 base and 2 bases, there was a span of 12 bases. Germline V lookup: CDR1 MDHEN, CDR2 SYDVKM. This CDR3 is CASSLSGLSAYEQYF. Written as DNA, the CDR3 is TGTGCCAGCAGTTTATCGGGTTTGTCGGCCTACGAGCAGTACTTC.

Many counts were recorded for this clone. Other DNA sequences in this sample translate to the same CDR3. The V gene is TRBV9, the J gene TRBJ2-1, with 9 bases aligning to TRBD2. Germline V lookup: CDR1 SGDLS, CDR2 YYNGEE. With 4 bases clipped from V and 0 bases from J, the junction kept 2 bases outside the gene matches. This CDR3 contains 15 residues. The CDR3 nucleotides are TGTGCCAGCAGCTTTAGCGGGAGCTCCTACAATGAGCAGTTCTTC. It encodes CASSFSGSSYNEQFF.

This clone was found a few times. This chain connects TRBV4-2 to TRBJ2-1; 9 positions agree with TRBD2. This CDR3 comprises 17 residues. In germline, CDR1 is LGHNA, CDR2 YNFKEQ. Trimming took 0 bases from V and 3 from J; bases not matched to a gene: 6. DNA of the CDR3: TGTGCCAGCAGCCAAGATCCCGCGGGAGGGGTCTACAATGAGCAGTTCTTC. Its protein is CASSQDPAGGVYNEQFF.

CDR3 DNA: TGTGCCAGCAGCTTAGAAGGGCTAGCGGGAGGTGATACGCAGTATTTT. Its protein product is CASSLEGLAGGDTQYF. V gene TRBV11-2 combines with J gene TRBJ2-3, with 11 bases aligning to TRBD2. The V segment lost 0 bases and the J segment 6 bases; nucleotides outside the gene matches: 5. The CDR3 sequence is 16 residues long. Germline V gene data show CDR1 as SGHAT and CDR2 as FQNNGV.

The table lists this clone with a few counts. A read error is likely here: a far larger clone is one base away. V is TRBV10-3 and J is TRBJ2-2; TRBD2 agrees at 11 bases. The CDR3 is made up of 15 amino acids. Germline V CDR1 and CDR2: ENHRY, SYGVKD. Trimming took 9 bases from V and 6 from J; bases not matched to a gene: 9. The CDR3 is CAIDTSGSNPGELFF. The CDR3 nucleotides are TGTGCCATAGACACTAGCGGGAGTAACCCCGGGGAGCTGTTTTTT.

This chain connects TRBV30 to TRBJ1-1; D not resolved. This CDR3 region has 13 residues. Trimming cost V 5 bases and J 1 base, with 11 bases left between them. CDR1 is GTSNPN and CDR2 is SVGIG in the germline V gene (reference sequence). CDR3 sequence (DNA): TGTGCCTGGGGTTTAAGGACGAACACTGAAGCTTTCTTT. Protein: CAWGLRTNTEAFF.

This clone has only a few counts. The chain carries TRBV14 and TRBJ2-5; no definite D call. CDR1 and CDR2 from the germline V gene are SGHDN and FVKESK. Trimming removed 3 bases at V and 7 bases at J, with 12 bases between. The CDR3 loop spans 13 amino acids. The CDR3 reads CASSQGMWGTQYF. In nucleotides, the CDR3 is TGTGCCAGCAGCCAGGGGATGTGGGGGACCCAGTACTTC.

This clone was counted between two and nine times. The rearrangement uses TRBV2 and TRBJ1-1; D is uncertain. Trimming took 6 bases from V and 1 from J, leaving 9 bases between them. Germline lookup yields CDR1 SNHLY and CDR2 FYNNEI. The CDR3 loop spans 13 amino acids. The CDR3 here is CASRRYRNTEAFF. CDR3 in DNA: TGTGCCAGCAGGAGGTACAGGAACACTGAAGCTTTCTTT.

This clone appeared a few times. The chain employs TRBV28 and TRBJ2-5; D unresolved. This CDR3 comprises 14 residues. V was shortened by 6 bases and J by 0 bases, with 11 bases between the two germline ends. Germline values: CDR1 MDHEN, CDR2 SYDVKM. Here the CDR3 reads CASSRTAYQETQYF. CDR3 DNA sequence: TGTGCCAGCAGCCGAACAGCGTACCAAGAGACCCAGTACTTC. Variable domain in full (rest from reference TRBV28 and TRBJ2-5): DVKVTQSSRYLVKRTGEKVFLECVQDMDHENMFWYRQDPGLGLRLIYFSYDVKMKEKGDIPEGYSVSREKKERFSLILESASTNQTSMYLCASSRTAYQETQYFGPGTRLLVL.

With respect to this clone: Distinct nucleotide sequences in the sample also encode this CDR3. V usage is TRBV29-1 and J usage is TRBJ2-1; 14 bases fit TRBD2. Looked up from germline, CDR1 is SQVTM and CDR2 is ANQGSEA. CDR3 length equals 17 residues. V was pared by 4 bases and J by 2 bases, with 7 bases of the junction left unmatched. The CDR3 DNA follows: TGCAGCGTTGGGGGACTAGCGGGAGAACGAGCCTACAATGAGCAGTTCTTC. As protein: CSVGGLAGERAYNEQFF.

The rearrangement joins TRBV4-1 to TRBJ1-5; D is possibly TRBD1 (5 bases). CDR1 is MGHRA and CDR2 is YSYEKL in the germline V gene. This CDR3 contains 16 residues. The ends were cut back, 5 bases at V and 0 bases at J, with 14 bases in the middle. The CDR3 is CASSFRASYSNQPQHF. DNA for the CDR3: TGCGCCAGCAGCTTCAGGGCGTCCTATAGCAATCAGCCCCAGCATTTT.

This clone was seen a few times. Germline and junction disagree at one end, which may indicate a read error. The CDR3, as DNA: TGTGCTAGCAGCCCAGGCCCAGCGGGAGGGGAGACCCAGTACTTC. It yields the protein CASSPGPAGGETQYF. The J gene is TRBJ2-5, the V gene TRBV7-7; the match to TRBD2 covers 10 bases. CDR3 length: 15 amino acids. Germline lookup yields CDR1 SSHAT and CDR2 FNYEAQ (reference sequence).

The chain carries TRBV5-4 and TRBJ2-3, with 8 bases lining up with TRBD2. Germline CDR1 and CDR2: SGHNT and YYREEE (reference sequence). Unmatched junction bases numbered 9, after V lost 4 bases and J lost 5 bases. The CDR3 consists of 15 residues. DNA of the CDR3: TGTGCCAGCAGCCCGGAGCGGGAGAGTGGAGATACGCAGTATTTT. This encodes CASSPERESGDTQYF.

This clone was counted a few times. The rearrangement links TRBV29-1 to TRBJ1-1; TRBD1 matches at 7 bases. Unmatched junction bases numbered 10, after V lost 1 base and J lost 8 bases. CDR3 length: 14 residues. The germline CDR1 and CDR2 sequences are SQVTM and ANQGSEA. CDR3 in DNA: TGCAGCGTTGAAGCTAGAGGGGGCTCCGCAGAAGCTTTCTTT. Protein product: CSVEARGGSAEAFF.

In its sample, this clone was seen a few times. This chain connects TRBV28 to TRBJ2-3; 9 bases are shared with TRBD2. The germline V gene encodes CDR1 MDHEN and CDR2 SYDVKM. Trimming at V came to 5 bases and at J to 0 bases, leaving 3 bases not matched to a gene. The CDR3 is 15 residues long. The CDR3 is CASSDSGGSTDTQYF. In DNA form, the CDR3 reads TGTGCCAGCAGTGATAGCGGGGGAAGCACAGATACGCAGTATTTT.

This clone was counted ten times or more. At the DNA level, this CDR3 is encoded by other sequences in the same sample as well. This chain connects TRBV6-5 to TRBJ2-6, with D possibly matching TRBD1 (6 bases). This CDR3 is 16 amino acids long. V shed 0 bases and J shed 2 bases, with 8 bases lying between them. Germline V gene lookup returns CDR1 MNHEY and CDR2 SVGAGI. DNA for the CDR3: TGTGCCAGCAGTTACTCGAAGGGGGCTGGGGCCAACGTCCTGACTTTC. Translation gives CASSYSKGAGANVLTF.

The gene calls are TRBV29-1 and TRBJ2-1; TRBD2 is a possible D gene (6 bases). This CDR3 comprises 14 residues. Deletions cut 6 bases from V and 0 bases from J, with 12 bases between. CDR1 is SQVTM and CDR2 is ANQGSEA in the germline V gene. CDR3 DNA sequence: TGCAGCGTGCCGGGACTTAGCTCCTACAATGAGCAGTTCTTC. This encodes CSVPGLSSYNEQFF.

Here the CDR3 reads CASSPPGTGSFNEQFF. As DNA, the CDR3 is TGTGCCAGCAGTCCTCCGGGGACAGGGTCGTTCAATGAGCAGTTCTTC. J is TRBJ2-1 and V is TRBV28, with TRBD1 identical over 9 bases. With 5 bases clipped from V and 6 bases from J, the junction kept 11 bases outside the gene matches. Germline assignment: CDR1 MDHEN and CDR2 SYDVKM. The CDR3 is 16 amino acids.

CDR3 residues: CSVAGTTEAFF. The DNA of the CDR3 is TGCAGCGTTGCGGGTACAACTGAAGCTTTCTTT. The chain uses TRBV29-1 and TRBJ1-1; D unresolved. The CDR3 consists of 11 residues. Germline CDR1 is SQVTM and CDR2 is ANQGSEA. V was pared by 4 bases and J by 5 bases, with 8 bases between.

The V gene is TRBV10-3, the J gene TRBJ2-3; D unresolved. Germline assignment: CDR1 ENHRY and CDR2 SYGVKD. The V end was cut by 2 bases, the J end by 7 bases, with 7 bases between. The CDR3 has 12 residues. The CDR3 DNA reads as TGTGCCATCAGTGAGGAAGCTCATACGCAGTATTTT. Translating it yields CAISEEAHTQYF.

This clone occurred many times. The CDR3 sequence: CAISAGQEGGYEQYF. The CDR3 region has the DNA TGTGCCATCAGTGCTGGACAGGAGGGAGGGTACGAGCAGTACTTC. The genes are TRBV10-3 and TRBJ2-7; tentatively, D is TRBD1 or TRBD2 (7 bases each). Trimming removed 4 bases from V and 4 bases from J, with 17 bases in between. The germline V gene encodes CDR1 ENHRY and CDR2 SYGVKD. The CDR3 is made up of 15 amino acids.

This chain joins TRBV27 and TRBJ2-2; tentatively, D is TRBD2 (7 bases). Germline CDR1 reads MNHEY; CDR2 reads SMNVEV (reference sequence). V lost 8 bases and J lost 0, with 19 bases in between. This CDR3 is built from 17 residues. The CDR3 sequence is CASRVTIGGPNTGELFF. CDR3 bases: TGTGCCAGCCGGGTTACGATCGGGGGGCCGAACACCGGGGAGCTGTTTTTT.